This T cell receptor (beta chain) is from a study of cytomegalovirus exposure and HLA in healthy donors. Study-wide points: It was 150 to 200 TCR beta chains that were listed as cytomegalovirus-associated. In a later analysis, across HLA loci, associated TCR counts were highest for DRB1, lowest for HLA-C.

This clone was picked up a small number of times. The antigen remains unidentified. 60 Vbeta and 13 Jbeta primers were used in PCR. Method: immunoSEQ multiplex PCR; TCRdb's copy keeps in-frame clones and lacks some. The table has more than 85,000 clones, more than 60% seen once; the top ten hold roughly 5.7%. Trimming stripped 4 bases from V and 0 bases from J, with 2 bases between. This CDR3 is 12 amino acids long. Germline CDR1 SGHTA, CDR2 FQGNSA. This clonotype originated in a male donor in good health and CMV-seronegative. Input material: PBMCs. V and J are TRBV7-2 and TRBJ2-3; no clear D. CDR3 sequence (DNA): TGTGCCAGCAGCTCTAGCACAGATACGCAGTATTTT. It yields the protein CASSSSTDTQYF.